These 18 T cell receptor beta chains were sequenced from one sample in a study of cytomegalovirus exposure and HLA in healthy donors. PCR employed 60 Vbeta and 13 Jbeta primers. The assay was immunoSEQ multiplex PCR, and TCRdb's table has in-frame clones only and misses some. The sample includes over 120,000 clones, approximately 80% of them seen just once. Sequences were obtained from PBMCs. The receptors derive from a male donor in good health and CMV-seronegative.

The rearrangement joins TRBV9 to TRBJ2-7, with D possibly TRBD2 on 5 matching bases. The CDR3 runs to 17 residues. V lost 2 bases, J lost 2 bases, and 20 bases lay in between. Germline CDR1 is SGDLS and CDR2 is YYNGEE. CDR3 amino acids: CASSVSAGEGRTYEQYF. The CDR3 nucleotides read TGTGCCAGCAGCGTGAGTGCCGGAGAGGGCCGTACCTACGAGCAGTACTTC.

This chain links TRBV6-1 with TRBJ1-5, with 9 bases identical to TRBD1. The CDR3 spans 14 residues. Trimming took 6 bases from V and 5 from J; bases not matched to a gene: 5. Germline lookup yields CDR1 MNHNS and CDR2 SASEGT. CDR3 region: CASRATGGHQPQHF. The CDR3 bases are TGTGCCAGCAGAGCCACAGGGGGCCATCAGCCCCAGCATTTT.

This sequence joins TRBV4-2 and TRBJ2-7, with a weak D call TRBD2 (6 bases). This CDR3 has 16 residues. V was clipped by 3 bases and J by 0 bases, with 15 bases between them. Germline CDR1 is LGHNA and CDR2 is YNFKEQ. CDR3 amino acids: CASSQGGALSSYEQYF. The CDR3 DNA follows: TGTGCCAGCAGCCAGGGCGGGGCGTTAAGCTCCTACGAGCAGTACTTC.

The chain couples TRBV9 to TRBJ1-1; 8 positions match TRBD1. The germline CDR1 and CDR2 sequences are SGDLS and YYNGEE. The CDR3 consists of 15 residues. The junction had 9 bases not matched to a gene; V was cut back by 6 bases and J by 2 bases. In nucleotides, the CDR3 is TGTGCCAGCACCGGACAGGGACAATTAAACACTGAAGCTTTCTTT. Protein sequence: CASTGQGQLNTEAFF.

This clone was counted a single time. V gene TRBV9 combines with J gene TRBJ2-2, with 8 bases matching TRBD1. V lost 4 bases, J lost 7 bases, and 15 bases stayed unmatched. The CDR3 is 17 amino acids. Germline CDR1 reads SGDLS; CDR2 reads YYNGEE. The CDR3 nucleotides read TGTGCCAGCAGCTTGCCCGACAGGGGCACTCAGGGCGGGGAGCTGTTTTTT. It is translated as CASSLPDRGTQGGELFF.

J is TRBJ1-1 and V is TRBV5-4; D gene unclear. V was shortened by 0 bases and J by 6 bases, with 9 bases between the two germline ends. Per the germline V gene, CDR1 is SGHNT and CDR2 is YYREEE (reference sequence). The CDR3 has 13 amino acids. CDR3 DNA sequence: TGTGCCAGCAGCTTGGCCGCTGAGGCTGAAGCTTTCTTT. This translates into CASSLAAEAEAFF.

This clone was detected only once. This sequence joins TRBV11-2 and TRBJ2-5, with 9 bases identical to TRBD1. In germline, CDR1 is SGHAT, CDR2 FQNNGV. The ends lost 5 bases at V and 13 bases at J; junction bases unmatched: 5. This CDR3 has 11 residues. As DNA, the CDR3 is TGTGCCAGCAGCCCAGGGACAGGGACGTACTTC. This translates into CASSPGTGTYF. The full variable domain, with the rest looked up from reference TRBV11-2 and TRBJ2-5, is EAGVAQSPRYKIIEKRQSVAFWCNPISGHATLYWYQQILGQGPKLLIQFQNNGVVDDSQLPKDRFSAERLKGVDSTLKIQPAKLEDSAVYLCASSPGTGTYFGPGTRLLVL.

This clone was counted once. V is TRBV6-6 and J is TRBJ1-1, with D perhaps matching TRBD1 (5 bases). The CDR3 contains 15 residues. Trimming shortened V by 8 bases and J by 1 base, and 17 bases separated the two germline ends. Germline lookup yields CDR1 MNHNY and CDR2 SVGAGI (reference sequence). CDR3 amino acids: CASRGSQGRNTEAFF. The CDR3 coding sequence is TGTGCCAGCCGGGGGTCCCAGGGACGGAACACTGAAGCTTTCTTT.

The J gene is TRBJ2-5, the V gene TRBV11-1; weak D call: TRBD2 (6 bases). CDR1 and CDR2 from the germline V gene are SGHAT and FQDESV (reference sequence). Trimming left V 7 bases short and J 0 bases short, with 15 bases between. The CDR3 loop spans 15 amino acids. The CDR3 DNA reads as TGTGCCAGCAACTCTCCGGGACTCTACCAAGAGACCCAGTACTTC. As protein: CASNSPGLYQETQYF.

V is TRBV6-5 and J is TRBJ2-2; 9 bases are a match to TRBD1. V lost 4 bases to trimming and J lost 7 bases; unmatched junction nucleotides: 7. The CDR3 is made up of 15 amino acids. CDR1 is MNHEY and CDR2 is SVGAGI in the germline V gene. The CDR3 sequence is CASSFRQGVHGELFF. The CDR3 DNA reads TGTGCCAGCAGTTTCCGACAGGGGGTTCACGGGGAGCTGTTTTTT.

This clone has more than one count but fewer than ten. This chain connects TRBV2 to TRBJ1-2; possibly TRBD1 for D (5 bases). The CDR3 contains 14 residues. V gave up 2 bases and J gave up 2 bases, with 9 bases separating them. Germline V gene data show CDR1 as SNHLY and CDR2 as FYNNEI. Here the CDR3 reads CASSEQGTNYGYTF. CDR3 DNA sequence: TGTGCCAGCAGTGAACAGGGTACCAACTATGGCTACACCTTC.

J is TRBJ2-7 and V is TRBV7-2; D not resolved. Trimming cost V 1 base and J 5 bases, with 9 bases left between them. The CDR3 length is 13 residues. Germline V gives CDR1 SGHTA, CDR2 FQGNSA. CDR3 sequence reads: CASSLVIRDEQYF. DNA for the CDR3: TGTGCCAGCAGCTTAGTGATCCGGGACGAGCAGTACTTC.

V usage is TRBV7-2 and J usage is TRBJ2-7, with D possibly being TRBD1 (6 bases). Germline CDR1 and CDR2: SGHTA and FQGNSA. The CDR3 covers 14 residues. V lost 4 bases to trimming and J lost 0 bases, with 10 bases between them. CDR3 DNA sequence: TGTGCCAGCAGCTCCCCCAGGGGCTCCTACGAGCAGTACTTC. Translating it yields CASSSPRGSYEQYF.

This chain links TRBV10-1 with TRBJ1-2; TRBD1 matches 8 bases. Trimming cost V 5 bases and J 4 bases; bases outside gene matches: 3. This CDR3 is 13 amino acids long. Germline lookup yields CDR1 WNHNN and CDR2 SYGVQD (reference sequence). The CDR3 DNA is TGCGCCAGCAGTCGGGGGACAGGCTATGGCTACACCTTC. Protein product: CASSRGTGYGYTF.

This clone was seen only a few times. J is TRBJ2-1 and V is TRBV6-5, with 9 bases identical to TRBD2. This CDR3 contains 16 residues. The V gene end was trimmed by 4 bases and the J gene end by 2 bases; junction bases not matched to a gene: 6. Germline V gene sequence: CDR1 MNHEY, CDR2 SVGAGI. CDR3 region: CASSWGGGGAYNEQFF. The CDR3 region has the DNA TGTGCCAGCAGTTGGGGCGGCGGGGGGGCCTACAATGAGCAGTTCTTC.

This chain uses TRBV5-1 with TRBJ1-1, with a weak D call TRBD1 (6 bases). The CDR3 sequence is 13 residues long. Trimming pared 4 bases from V and 0 bases from J, leaving 7 bases between. The germline V gene has CDR1 SGHRS and CDR2 YFSETQ. CDR3 in amino acids: CASSTGLNTEAFF. DNA for the CDR3: TGCGCCAGCAGCACAGGGTTGAACACTGAAGCTTTCTTT.

This clone appeared once. The chain carries TRBV6-1 and TRBJ2-7, with 10 positions matching TRBD2. Germline trimming cut 3 bases from V and 5 bases from J; bases unmatched to any gene: 10. Per the germline V gene, CDR1 is MNHNS and CDR2 is SASEGT. CDR3 length equals 16 residues. The CDR3 region has the DNA TGTGCCAGCAGTGAGATGGTAGCGGGAGGAGGGAACGAGCAGTACTTC. Amino acids: CASSEMVAGGGNEQYF.

This chain joins TRBV6-1 and TRBJ2-3; D is possibly TRBD1 (6 bases). This CDR3 comprises 15 residues. The ends were cut back, 8 bases at V and 6 bases at J, with 21 bases in the middle. Per germline, CDR1 MNHNS and CDR2 SASEGT. The CDR3 loop reads CASSRDTRTGDTQYF. In DNA, the CDR3 is TGTGCCAGCTCCCGGGACACTCGGACGGGGGATACGCAGTATTTT.